The sequence of this T cell receptor (beta chain) was determined in a study of blood T cell repertoires in COVID-19. Overall study: There were acute and convalescent COVID-19 samples, and they came from the United States, Italy and Spain.

CDR3 length equals 10 residues. The V gene lost 4 bases and the J gene lost 5 bases, with 6 bases spanning the gap. Germline V gives CDR1 DFQATT, CDR2 SNEGSKA (reference sequence). Ages ranged from about 18 to 89 years, with residence in about two dozen US areas. TCRdb's table, derived via immunoSEQ multiplex PCR, lists solely in-frame clones and lacks some. This table has 220,000 or so clones, about 80% appearing once. The rearrangement uses TRBV20-1 and TRBJ2-7, with D uncertain. This clonotype was obtained from a middle-aged woman with acute COVID-19. What was sequenced was PBMCs or T cells enriched from blood (not recorded which). In DNA form, the CDR3 reads TGCAGTGCTACGAGGAACGAGCAGTACTTC. Its protein product is CSATRNEQYF.